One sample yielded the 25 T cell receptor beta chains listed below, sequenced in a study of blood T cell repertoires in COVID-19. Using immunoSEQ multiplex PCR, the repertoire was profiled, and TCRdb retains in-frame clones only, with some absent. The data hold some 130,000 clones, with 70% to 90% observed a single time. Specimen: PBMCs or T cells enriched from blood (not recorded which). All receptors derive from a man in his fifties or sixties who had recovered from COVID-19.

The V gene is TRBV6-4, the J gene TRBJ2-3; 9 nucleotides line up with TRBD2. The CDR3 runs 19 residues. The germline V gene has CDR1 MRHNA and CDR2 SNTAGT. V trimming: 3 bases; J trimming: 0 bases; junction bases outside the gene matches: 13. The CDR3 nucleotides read TGTGCCAGCAGTGATTGGCTACTAAGCGGGAGGTATAGCACAGATACGCAGTATTTT. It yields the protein CASSDWLLSGRYSTDTQYF.

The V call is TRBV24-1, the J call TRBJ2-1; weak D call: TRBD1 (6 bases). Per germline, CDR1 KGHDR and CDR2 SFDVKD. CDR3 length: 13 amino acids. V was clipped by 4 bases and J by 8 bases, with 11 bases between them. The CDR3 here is CATSDYRVHEQFF. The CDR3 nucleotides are TGTGCCACCAGTGACTACAGGGTACATGAGCAGTTCTTC.

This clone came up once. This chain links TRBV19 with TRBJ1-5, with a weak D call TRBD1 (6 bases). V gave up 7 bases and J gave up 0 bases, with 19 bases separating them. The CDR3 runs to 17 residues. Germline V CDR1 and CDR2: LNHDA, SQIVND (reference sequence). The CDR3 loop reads CASTRRTDRPSNQPQHF. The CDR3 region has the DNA TGTGCCAGTACGCGCCGAACGGACAGACCTAGCAATCAGCCCCAGCATTTT.

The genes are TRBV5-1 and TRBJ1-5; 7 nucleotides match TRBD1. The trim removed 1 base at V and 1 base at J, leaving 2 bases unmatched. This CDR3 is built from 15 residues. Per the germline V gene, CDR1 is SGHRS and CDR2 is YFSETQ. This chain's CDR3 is CASSLTGVSNQPQHF. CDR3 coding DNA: TGCGCCAGCAGCTTGACAGGGGTGAGCAATCAGCCCCAGCATTTT.

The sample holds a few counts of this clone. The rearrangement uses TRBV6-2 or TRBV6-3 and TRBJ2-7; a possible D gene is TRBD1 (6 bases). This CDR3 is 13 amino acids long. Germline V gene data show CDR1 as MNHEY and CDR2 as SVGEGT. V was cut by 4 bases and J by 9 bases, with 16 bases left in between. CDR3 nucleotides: TGTGCCAGCAGTTCCGGGACACCATTCTGGCAGTACGTC. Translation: CASSSGTPFWQYV.

The CDR3, as DNA: TGTGCCAGCAGCTACAGGAACGGCGGGGAGCTGTTTTTT. The encoded protein is CASSYRNGGELFF. V is TRBV7-9 and J is TRBJ2-2, with a weak D call TRBD1 (5 bases). The ends were cut back, 4 bases at V and 7 bases at J, with 10 bases in the middle. Germline values: CDR1 SEHNR, CDR2 FQNEAQ (reference sequence). There are 13 residues in the CDR3.

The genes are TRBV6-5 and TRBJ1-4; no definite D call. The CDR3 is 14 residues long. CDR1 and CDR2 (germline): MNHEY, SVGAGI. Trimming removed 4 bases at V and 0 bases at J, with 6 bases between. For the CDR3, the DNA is TGTGCCAGCAGTTGGGGAGCAACTAATGAAAAACTGTTTTTT. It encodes CASSWGATNEKLFF.

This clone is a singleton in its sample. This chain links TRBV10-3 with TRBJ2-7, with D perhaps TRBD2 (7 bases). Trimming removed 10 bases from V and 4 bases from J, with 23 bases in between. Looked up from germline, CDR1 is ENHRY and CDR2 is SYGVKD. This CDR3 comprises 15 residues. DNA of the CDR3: TGTGCCACTCGACATCCTGGGAGGGGGGATTACGAGCAGTACGTC. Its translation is CATRHPGRGDYEQYV.

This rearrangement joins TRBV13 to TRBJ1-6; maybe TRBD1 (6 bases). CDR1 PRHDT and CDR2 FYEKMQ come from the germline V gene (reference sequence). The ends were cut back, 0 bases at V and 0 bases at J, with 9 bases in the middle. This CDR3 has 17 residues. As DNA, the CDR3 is TGTGCCAGCAGCTTAGGCCAGGGGAGCTCCTATAATTCACCCCTCCACTTT. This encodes CASSLGQGSSYNSPLHF. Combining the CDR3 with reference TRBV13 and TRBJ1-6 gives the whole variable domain AAGVIQSPRHLIKEKRETATLKCYPIPRHDTVYWYQQGPGQDPQFLISFYEKMQSDKGSIPDRFSAQQFSDYHSELNMSSLELGDSALYFCASSLGQGSSYNSPLHFGNGTRLTVT.

The CDR3 here is CASSIDRSYGYTF. The CDR3 DNA follows: TGTGCCAGTAGTATTGACAGGTCCTATGGCTACACCTTC. The V call is TRBV19, the J call TRBJ1-2; D perhaps matches TRBD1 (6 bases). Germline CDR1 is LNHDA and CDR2 is SQIVND (reference sequence). The V end lost 3 bases, the J end lost 4 bases, and 9 bases lay between the germline ends. The CDR3 totals 13 residues.

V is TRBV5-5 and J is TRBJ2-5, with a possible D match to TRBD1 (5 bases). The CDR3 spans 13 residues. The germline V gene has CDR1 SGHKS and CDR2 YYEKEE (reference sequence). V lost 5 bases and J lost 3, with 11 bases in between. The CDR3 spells CASSLGREETQYF. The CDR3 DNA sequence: TGTGCCAGCAGTCTAGGCAGGGAAGAGACCCAGTACTTC.

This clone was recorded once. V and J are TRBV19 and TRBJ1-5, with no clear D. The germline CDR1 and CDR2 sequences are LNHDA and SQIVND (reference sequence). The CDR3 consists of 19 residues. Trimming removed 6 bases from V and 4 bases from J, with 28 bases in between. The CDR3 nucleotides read TGTGCCAGTAGCTCACGGAAGAGCAGTGGAGGGAAGGGAAATCAGCCCCAGCATTTT. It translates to CASSSRKSSGGKGNQPQHF.

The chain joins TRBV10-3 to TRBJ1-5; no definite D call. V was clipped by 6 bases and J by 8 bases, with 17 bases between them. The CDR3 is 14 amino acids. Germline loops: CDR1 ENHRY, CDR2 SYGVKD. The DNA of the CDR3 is TGTGCCATCAGAAGAGAGGGTGATAGCGAGCCCCAGCATTTT. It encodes CAIRREGDSEPQHF.

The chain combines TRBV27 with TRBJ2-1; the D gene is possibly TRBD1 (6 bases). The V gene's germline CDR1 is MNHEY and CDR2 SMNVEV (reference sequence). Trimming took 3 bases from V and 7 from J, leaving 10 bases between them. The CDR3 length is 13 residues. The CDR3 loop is CASSFQGSNEQFF. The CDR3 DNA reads TGTGCCAGCAGTTTTCAGGGGAGTAATGAGCAGTTCTTC.

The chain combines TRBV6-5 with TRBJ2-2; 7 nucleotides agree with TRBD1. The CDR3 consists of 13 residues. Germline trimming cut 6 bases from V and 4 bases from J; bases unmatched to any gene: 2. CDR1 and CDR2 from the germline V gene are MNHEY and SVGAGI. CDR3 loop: CASRRDSTGELFF. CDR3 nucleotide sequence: TGTGCCAGCAGGAGGGACAGCACCGGGGAGCTGTTTTTT.

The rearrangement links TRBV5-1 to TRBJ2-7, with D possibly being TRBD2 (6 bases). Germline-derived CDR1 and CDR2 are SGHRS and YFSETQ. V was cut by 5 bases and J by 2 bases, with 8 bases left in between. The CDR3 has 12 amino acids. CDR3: CASREGPYEQYF. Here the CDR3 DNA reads TGCGCCAGCAGGGAGGGGCCCTACGAGCAGTACTTC.

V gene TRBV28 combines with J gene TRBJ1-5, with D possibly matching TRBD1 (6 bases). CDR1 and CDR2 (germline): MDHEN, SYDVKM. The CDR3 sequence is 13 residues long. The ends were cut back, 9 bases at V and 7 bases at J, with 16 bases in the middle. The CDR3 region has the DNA TGTGCCAGTCAACAGGGTTTTGCGCAGCCCCAGCATTTT. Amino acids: CASQQGFAQPQHF.

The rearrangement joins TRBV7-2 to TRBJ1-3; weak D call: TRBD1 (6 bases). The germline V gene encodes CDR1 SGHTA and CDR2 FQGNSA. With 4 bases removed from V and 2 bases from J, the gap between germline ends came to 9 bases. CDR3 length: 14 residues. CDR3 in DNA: TGTGCCAGCAGCTACCAGGGGACTGGAAACACCATATATTTT. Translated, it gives CASSYQGTGNTIYF. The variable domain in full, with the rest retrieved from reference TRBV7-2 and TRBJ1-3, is GAGVSQSPSNKVTEKGKDVELRCDPISGHTALYWYRQSLGQGLEFLIYFQGNSAPDKSGLPSDRFSAERTGGSVSTLTIQRTQQEDSAVYLCASSYQGTGNTIYFGEGSWLTVV.

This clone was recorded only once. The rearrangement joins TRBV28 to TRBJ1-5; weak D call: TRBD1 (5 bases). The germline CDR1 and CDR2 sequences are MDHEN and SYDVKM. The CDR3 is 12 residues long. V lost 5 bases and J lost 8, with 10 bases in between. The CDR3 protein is CASSPGQKPQHF. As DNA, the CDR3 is TGTGCCAGCAGTCCAGGGCAGAAGCCCCAGCATTTT.

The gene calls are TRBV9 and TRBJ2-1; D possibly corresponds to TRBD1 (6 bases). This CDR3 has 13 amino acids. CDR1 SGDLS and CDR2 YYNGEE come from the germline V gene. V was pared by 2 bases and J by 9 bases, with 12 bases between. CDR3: CASSVTGTSEQFF. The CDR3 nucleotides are TGTGCCAGCAGCGTCACAGGGACCTCTGAGCAGTTCTTC.

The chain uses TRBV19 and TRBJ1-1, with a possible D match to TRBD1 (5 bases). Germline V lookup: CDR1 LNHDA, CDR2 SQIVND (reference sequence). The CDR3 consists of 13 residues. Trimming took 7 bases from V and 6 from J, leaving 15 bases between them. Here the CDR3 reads CASTQRARAEAFF. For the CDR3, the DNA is TGTGCCAGTACCCAACGGGCCAGGGCTGAAGCTTTCTTT.

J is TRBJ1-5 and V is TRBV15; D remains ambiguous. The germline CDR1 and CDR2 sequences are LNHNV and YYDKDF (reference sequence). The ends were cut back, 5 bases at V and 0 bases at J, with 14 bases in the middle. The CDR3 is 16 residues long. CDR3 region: CATSGQRGSSNQPQHF. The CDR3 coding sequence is TGTGCCACCAGCGGCCAGAGAGGCAGTAGCAATCAGCCCCAGCATTTT.

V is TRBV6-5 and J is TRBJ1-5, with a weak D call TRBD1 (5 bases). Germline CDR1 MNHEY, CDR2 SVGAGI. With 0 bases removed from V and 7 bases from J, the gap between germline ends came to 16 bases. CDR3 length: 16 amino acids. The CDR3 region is CASSYSWQGRSQPQHF. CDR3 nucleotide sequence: TGTGCCAGCAGTTACTCGTGGCAGGGTCGGAGCCAGCCCCAGCATTTT.

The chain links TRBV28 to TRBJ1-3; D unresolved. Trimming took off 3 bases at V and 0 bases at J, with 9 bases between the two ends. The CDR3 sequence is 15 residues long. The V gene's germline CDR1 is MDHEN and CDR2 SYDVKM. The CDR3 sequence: CASSFPFPSGNTIYF. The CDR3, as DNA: TGTGCCAGCAGTTTCCCCTTTCCCTCTGGAAACACCATATATTTT.

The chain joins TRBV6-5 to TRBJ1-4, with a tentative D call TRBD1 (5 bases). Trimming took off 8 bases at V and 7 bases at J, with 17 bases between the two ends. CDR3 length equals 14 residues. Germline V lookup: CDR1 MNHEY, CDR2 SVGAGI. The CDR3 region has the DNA TGTGCCAGCGGAAGAAAGGGGCTGGCTGAAAAACTGTTTTTT. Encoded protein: CASGRKGLAEKLFF.